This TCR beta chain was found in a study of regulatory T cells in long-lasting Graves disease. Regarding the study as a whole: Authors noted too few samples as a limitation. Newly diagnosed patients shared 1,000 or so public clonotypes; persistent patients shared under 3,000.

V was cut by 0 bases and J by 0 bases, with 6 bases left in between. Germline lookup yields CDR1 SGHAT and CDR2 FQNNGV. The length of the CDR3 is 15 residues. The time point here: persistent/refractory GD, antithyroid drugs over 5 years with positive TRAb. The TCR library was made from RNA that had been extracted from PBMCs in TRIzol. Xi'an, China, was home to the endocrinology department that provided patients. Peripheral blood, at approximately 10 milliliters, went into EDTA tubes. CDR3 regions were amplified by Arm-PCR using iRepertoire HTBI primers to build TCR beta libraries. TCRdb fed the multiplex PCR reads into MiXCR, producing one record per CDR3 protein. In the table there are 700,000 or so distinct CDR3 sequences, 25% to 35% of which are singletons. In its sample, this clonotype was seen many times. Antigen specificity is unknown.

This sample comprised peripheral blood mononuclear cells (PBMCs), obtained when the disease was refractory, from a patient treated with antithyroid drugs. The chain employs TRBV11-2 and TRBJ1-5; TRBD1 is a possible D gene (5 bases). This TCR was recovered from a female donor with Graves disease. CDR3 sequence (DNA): TGTGCCAGCAGCTTAGACGGACATAGCAATCAGCCCCAGCATTTT. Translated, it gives CASSLDGHSNQPQHF.